A single sample gave rise to the 11 T cell receptor beta chains below, sequenced in a study of lymphopenia after photon versus proton radiotherapy. Assay: immunoSEQ multiplex PCR; the TCRdb copy retains only in-frame clones and omits some. The sample lists approximately 47,000 clones, 85% occurring once. This specimen was peripheral blood, taken from a patient treated with photon-based radiotherapy. These receptors were taken from a man aged 35 to 55 with gastric cancer.

The chain links TRBV13 to TRBJ2-7; D is possibly TRBD1 (7 bases). V was clipped by 8 bases and J by 2 bases, with 19 bases between them. Germline loops: CDR1 PRHDT, CDR2 FYEKMQ (reference sequence). The CDR3 has 15 residues. The CDR3 is CASAEGAASTYEQYF. The CDR3 coding sequence is TGTGCCAGCGCGGAGGGGGCAGCCTCAACCTACGAGCAGTACTTC.

The chain employs TRBV6-6 and TRBJ2-5, with a tentative D call TRBD1 (6 bases). The CDR3 has 14 amino acids. Trimming removed 2 bases at V and 2 bases at J, with 9 bases between. The V gene's germline CDR1 is MNHNY and CDR2 SVGAGI (reference sequence). CDR3 sequence: CASSYSQGQETQYF. The DNA for the CDR3 is TGTGCCAGCAGTTACAGCCAGGGGCAAGAGACCCAGTACTTC.

The chain recombines TRBV4-3 with TRBJ1-2, with unresolved D. Trimming pared 4 bases from V and 1 base from J, leaving 10 bases between. The length of the CDR3 is 14 residues. Per germline, CDR1 LGHNA and CDR2 YSLEER. CDR3 sequence (DNA): TGCGCCAGCAGCCCTGACTCCTTTAACTATGGCTACACCTTC. It encodes CASSPDSFNYGYTF.

The chain couples TRBV5-5 to TRBJ1-6; TRBD1 matches at 9 bases. With V trimmed by 0 bases and J by 6 bases, 4 bases remained unmatched. The germline V gene has CDR1 SGHKS and CDR2 YYEKEE (reference sequence). CDR3 length: 16 amino acids. In DNA form, the CDR3 reads TGTGCCAGCAGCTTGGCAGGGACAGGGTTTAATTCACCCCTCCACTTT. It encodes CASSLAGTGFNSPLHF.

This clone was picked up a small number of times. The rearrangement joins TRBV6-6 to TRBJ1-2; D possibly corresponds to TRBD1 (6 bases). The CDR3 sequence is 13 residues long. V was shortened by 6 bases and J by 2 bases, with 10 bases between the two germline ends. CDR1 is MNHNY and CDR2 is SVGAGI in the germline V gene (reference sequence). CDR3 sequence reads: CASSPTGNYGYTF. CDR3 bases: TGTGCCAGCAGCCCGACAGGAAACTATGGCTACACCTTC.

This clone was observed once. J is TRBJ2-5 and V is TRBV7-9; no definite D call. This CDR3 contains 13 residues. CDR1 is SEHNR, CDR2 FQNEAQ, per germline (reference sequence). V lost 2 bases and J lost 5, with 9 bases in between. The CDR3 sequence: CASSLRVGETQYF. The CDR3 DNA reads TGTGCCAGCAGCTTAAGGGTAGGGGAGACCCAGTACTTC.

V usage is TRBV27 and J usage is TRBJ2-6; 9 nucleotides line up with TRBD1. The CDR3 is 17 amino acids. V lost 5 bases to trimming and J lost 0 bases; unmatched junction nucleotides: 5. The germline V gene has CDR1 MNHEY and CDR2 SMNVEV (reference sequence). CDR3 protein: CASSRGTGISGANVLTF. The CDR3 DNA reads as TGTGCCAGCAGTCGAGGGACAGGGATCTCTGGGGCCAACGTCCTGACTTTC.

The rearrangement uses TRBV5-6 and TRBJ2-7, with D hard to call. Germline assignment: CDR1 SGHDT and CDR2 YYEEEE. This CDR3 has 11 residues. The V end lost 0 bases, the J end lost 5 bases, and 3 bases lay between the germline ends. Here the CDR3 reads CASSLAHEQYF. In DNA form, the CDR3 reads TGTGCCAGCAGCTTGGCCCACGAGCAGTACTTC.

This clone turned up a few times. The chain combines TRBV7-8 with TRBJ1-1, with unresolved D. The CDR3 length is 14 residues. Germline lookup yields CDR1 SGHVS and CDR2 FQNEAQ. V lost 2 bases and J 3 bases, leaving 10 bases between the germline ends. The CDR3 sequence: CASSLLGRDTEAFF. The CDR3 DNA follows: TGTGCCAGCAGCTTACTCGGGAGGGACACTGAAGCTTTCTTT. The full variable domain, completed using reference TRBV7-8 and TRBJ1-1, is GAGVSQSPRYKVAKRGQDVALRCDPISGHVSLFWYQQALGQGPEFLTYFQNEAQLDKSGLPSDRFFAERPEGSVSTLKIQRTQQEDSAVYLCASSLLGRDTEAFFGQGTRLTVV.

This chain uses TRBV6-1 with TRBJ2-3, with a possible D match to TRBD2 (5 bases). V was shortened by 8 bases and J by 3 bases, with 15 bases between the two germline ends. CDR1 is MNHNS and CDR2 is SASEGT in the germline V gene. The CDR3 is 14 residues long. The CDR3 region is CASSPSIDTDTQYF. The CDR3 coding sequence is TGTGCCAGCTCCCCTAGCATAGATACAGATACGCAGTATTTT.

This clone was observed once. This sequence joins TRBV11-3 and TRBJ2-3; the match to TRBD2 covers 8 bases. The germline CDR1 and CDR2 sequences are SGHNT and YENEEA. The CDR3 sequence is 12 residues long. V dropped 5 bases and J dropped 8; count of bases not matched to a gene: 3. The CDR3 sequence: CASSPAGGTQYF. The CDR3 bases are TGTGCCAGCAGCCCCGCGGGGGGTACGCAGTATTTT. The complete variable domain, with remaining parts taken from reference TRBV11-3 and TRBJ2-3, reads EAGVVQSPRYKIIEKKQPVAFWCNPISGHNTLYWYLQNLGQGPELLIRYENEEAVDDSQLPKDRFSAERLKGVDSTLKIQPAELGDSAVYLCASSPAGGTQYFGPGTRLTVL.